This T cell receptor beta chain was sequenced for a study of Ad26.COV2.S vaccination and SARS-CoV-2 variants. Germline CDR1 and CDR2: SNHLY and FYNNEI. This CDR3 is built from 12 residues. V shed 7 bases and J shed 3 bases, with 9 bases lying between them. A remark on this clone: As yet, its antigen is unknown.

Study conclusions and caveats: CD8+ and CD4+ T cells specific for spike reportedly responded with substantial breadth after vaccination. Those who received vaccine or placebo ended up with similar non-spike TCR breadth. Participants in the vaccine arm had higher spike-specific TCR breadth; placebo recipients had lower.

Clones were read by immunoSEQ multiplex PCR, and TCRdb kept only the in-frame ones, dropping some. The sample includes about 100,000 clones, around three quarters of them seen just once. The starting material was peripheral blood, obtained after recovery from COVID-19. The source of this sequence is a human donor who had recovered from COVID-19. The rearrangement links TRBV2 to TRBJ1-1; a possible D gene is TRBD1 (5 bases). The CDR3 reads CASKPQDTEAFF. In nucleotides, the CDR3 is TGTGCCAGCAAGCCACAGGACACTGAAGCTTTCTTT.